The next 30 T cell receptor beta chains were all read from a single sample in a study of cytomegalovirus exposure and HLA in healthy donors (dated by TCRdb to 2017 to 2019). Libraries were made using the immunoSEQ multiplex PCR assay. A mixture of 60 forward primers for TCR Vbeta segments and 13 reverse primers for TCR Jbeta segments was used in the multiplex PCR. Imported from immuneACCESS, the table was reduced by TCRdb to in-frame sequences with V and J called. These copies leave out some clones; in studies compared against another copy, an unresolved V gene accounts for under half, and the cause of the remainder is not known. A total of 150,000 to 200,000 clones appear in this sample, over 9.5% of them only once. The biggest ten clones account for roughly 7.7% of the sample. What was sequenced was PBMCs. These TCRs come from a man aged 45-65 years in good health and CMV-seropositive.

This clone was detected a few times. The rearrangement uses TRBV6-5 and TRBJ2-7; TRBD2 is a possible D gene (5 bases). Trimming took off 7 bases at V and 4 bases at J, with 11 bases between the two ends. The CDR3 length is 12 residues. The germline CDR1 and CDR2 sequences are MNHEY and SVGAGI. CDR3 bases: TGTGCCAGCATTCTCCGGGGTTACGAGCAGTACGTC. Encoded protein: CASILRGYEQYV.

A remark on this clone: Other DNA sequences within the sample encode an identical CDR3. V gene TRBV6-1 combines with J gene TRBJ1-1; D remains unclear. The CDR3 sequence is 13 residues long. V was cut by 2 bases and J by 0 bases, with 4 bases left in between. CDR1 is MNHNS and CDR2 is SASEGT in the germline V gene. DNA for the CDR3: TGTGCCAGCAGTGAAACTTTGAACACTGAAGCTTTCTTT. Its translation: CASSETLNTEAFF.

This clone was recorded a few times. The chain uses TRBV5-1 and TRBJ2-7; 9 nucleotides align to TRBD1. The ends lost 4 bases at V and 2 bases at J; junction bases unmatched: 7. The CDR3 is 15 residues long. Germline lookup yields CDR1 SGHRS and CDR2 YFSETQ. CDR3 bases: TGCGCCAGCAGCCCCGGGACAGGGAAACCCTACGAGCAGTACTTC. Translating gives CASSPGTGKPYEQYF. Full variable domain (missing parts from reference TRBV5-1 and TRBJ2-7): KAGVTQTPRYLIKTRGQQVTLSCSPISGHRSVSWYQQTPGQGLQFLFEYFSETQRNKGNFPGRFSGRQFSNSRSEMNVSTLELGDSALYLCASSPGTGKPYEQYFGPGTRLTVT.

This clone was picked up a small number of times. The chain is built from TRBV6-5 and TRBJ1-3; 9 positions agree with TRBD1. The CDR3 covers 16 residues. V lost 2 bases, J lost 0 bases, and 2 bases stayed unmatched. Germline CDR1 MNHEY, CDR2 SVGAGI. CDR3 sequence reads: CASSYTTGGSGNTIYF. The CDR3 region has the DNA TGTGCCAGCAGTTACACGACAGGGGGCTCTGGAAACACCATATATTTT.

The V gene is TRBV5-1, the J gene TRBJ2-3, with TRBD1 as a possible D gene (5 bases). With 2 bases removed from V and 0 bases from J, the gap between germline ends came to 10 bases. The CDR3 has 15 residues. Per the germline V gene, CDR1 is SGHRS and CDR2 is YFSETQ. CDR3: CASSLQVSSTDTQYF. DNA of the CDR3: TGCGCCAGCAGCTTACAGGTTTCTAGCACAGATACGCAGTATTTT.

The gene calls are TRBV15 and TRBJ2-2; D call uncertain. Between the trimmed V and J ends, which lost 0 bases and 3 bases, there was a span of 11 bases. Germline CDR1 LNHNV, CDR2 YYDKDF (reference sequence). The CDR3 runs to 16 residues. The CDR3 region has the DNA TGTGCCACCAGCAGAGATAAAAACAGTTACACCGGGGAGCTGTTTTTT. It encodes CATSRDKNSYTGELFF.

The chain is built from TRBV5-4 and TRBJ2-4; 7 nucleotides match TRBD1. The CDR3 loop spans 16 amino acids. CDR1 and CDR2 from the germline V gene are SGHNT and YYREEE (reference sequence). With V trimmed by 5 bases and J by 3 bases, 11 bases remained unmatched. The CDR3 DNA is TGTGCCAGCAGTTCCGGTGACAGGGTAGGCAAAAACATTCAGTACTTC. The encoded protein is CASSSGDRVGKNIQYF.

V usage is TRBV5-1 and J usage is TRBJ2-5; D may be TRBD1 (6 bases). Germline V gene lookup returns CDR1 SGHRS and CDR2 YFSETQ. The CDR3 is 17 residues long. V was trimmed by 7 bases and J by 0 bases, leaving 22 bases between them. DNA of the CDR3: TGCGCCAGCGCCCCTCAGCCTCAGGGGAAGTACCAAGAGACCCAGTACTTC. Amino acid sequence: CASAPQPQGKYQETQYF.

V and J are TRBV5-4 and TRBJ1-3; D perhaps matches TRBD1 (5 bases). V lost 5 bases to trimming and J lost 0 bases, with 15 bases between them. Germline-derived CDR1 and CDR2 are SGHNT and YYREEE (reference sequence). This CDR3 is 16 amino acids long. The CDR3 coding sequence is TGTGCCAGCAGTCTCGACAGCTCACTCTCTGGAAACACCATATATTTT. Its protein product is CASSLDSSLSGNTIYF.

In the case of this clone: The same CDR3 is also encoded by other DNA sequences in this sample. The CDR3 protein is CASSLGAGNYGYTF. CDR3 bases: TGTGCCAGCAGTTTAGGGGCAGGGAACTATGGCTACACCTTC. This sequence joins TRBV28 and TRBJ1-2; a possible D gene is TRBD1 (5 bases). Per the germline V gene, CDR1 is MDHEN and CDR2 is SYDVKM. This CDR3 spans 14 amino acids. Trimming stripped 2 bases from V and 2 bases from J, with 9 bases between.

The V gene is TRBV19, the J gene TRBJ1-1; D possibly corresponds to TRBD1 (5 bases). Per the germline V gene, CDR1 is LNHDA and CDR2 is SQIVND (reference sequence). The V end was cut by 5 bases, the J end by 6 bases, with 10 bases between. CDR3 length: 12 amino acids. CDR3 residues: CASSPRTPEAFF. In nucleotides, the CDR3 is TGTGCCAGTAGTCCCCGGACACCTGAAGCTTTCTTT.

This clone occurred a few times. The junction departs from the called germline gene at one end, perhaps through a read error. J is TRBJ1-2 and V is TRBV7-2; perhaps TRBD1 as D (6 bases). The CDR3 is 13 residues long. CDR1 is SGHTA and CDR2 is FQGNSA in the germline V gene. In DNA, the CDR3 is TGTGCCAGCAGCTTAAACACAGGGCCCGGCTACCCCTTC. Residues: CASSLNTGPGYPF.

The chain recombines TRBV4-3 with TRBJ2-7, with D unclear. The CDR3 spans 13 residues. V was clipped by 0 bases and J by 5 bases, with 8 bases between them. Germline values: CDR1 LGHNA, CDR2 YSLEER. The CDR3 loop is CASSQDEENEQYV. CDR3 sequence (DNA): TGCGCCAGCAGCCAAGATGAGGAAAACGAGCAGTACGTC.

CDR3 protein: CSARGPGTQYF. CDR3 DNA sequence: TGCAGTGCTAGAGGTCCGGGGACCCAGTACTTC. This chain connects TRBV20-1 to TRBJ2-5; D not resolved. The CDR3 covers 11 residues. Germline V gene sequence: CDR1 DFQATT, CDR2 SNEGSKA (reference sequence). Trimming cost V 1 base and J 7 bases, with 7 bases left between them.

DNA of the CDR3: TGTGCCAGCAGCCCCGTTACGGCCGGGGAGCTGTTTTTT. This gives the protein CASSPVTAGELFF. The rearrangement uses TRBV9 and TRBJ2-2; D is unclear. The germline CDR1 and CDR2 sequences are SGDLS and YYNGEE. This CDR3 is 13 amino acids long. Trimming left V 4 bases short and J 6 bases short, with 10 bases between.

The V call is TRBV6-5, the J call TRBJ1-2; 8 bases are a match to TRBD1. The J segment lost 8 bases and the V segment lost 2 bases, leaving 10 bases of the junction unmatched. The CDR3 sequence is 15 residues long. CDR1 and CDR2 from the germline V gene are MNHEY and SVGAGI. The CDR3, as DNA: TGTGCCAGCAGTTACGGGGCAGGGGGCCTATTGGGCTACACCTTC. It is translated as CASSYGAGGLLGYTF.

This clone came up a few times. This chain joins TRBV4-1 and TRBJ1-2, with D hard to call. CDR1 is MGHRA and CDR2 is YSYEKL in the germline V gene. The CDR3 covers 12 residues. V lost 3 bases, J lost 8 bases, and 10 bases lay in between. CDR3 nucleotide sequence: TGCGCCAGCAGCCATCACGCCGGGGGCTACACCTTC. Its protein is CASSHHAGGYTF.

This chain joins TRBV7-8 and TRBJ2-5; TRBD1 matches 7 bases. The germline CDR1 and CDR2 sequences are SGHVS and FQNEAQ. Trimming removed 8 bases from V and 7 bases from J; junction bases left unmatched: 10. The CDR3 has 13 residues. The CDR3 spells CASGNDRAGTQYF. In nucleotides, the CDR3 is TGTGCCAGCGGCAACGACAGGGCGGGGACCCAGTACTTC.

In nucleotides, the CDR3 is TGTGCCAGCAGCTTGGTAGCGGGGGCCCTCAGGACCGATACGCAGTATTTT. It specifies CASSLVAGALRTDTQYF. The chain is built from TRBV5-8 and TRBJ2-3; 9 positions agree with TRBD2. The CDR3 loop spans 17 amino acids. Germline CDR1 is SGHTS and CDR2 is YDEGEE. V shed 0 bases, J shed 6 bases, and the junction held 11 bases outside the gene matches. The whole variable domain, filled in from reference TRBV5-8 and TRBJ2-3, reads EAGVTQSPTHLIKTRGQQATLRCSPISGHTSVYWYQQALGLGLQFLLWYDEGEERNRGNFPPRFSGRQFPNYSSELNVNALELEDSALYLCASSLVAGALRTDTQYFGPGTRLTVL.

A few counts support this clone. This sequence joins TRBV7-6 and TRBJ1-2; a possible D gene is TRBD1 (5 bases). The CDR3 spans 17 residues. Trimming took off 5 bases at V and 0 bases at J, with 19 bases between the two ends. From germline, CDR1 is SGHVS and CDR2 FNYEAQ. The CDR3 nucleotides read TGTGCCAGCAGCCCCAGCGCGGGGGAGGTGACTAACTATGGCTACACCTTC. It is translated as CASSPSAGEVTNYGYTF.

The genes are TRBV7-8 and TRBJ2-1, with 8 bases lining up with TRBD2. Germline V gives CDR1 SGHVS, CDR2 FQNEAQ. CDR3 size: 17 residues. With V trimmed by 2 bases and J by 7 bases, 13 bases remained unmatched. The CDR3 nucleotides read TGTGCCAGCAGCTTAAGGCTTGGCGGGGGGCCCCGAAATGAGCAGTTCTTC. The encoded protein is CASSLRLGGGPRNEQFF.

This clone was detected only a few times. CDR3 bases: TGTGCCAGCAGCGAATCGGACAATAACTATGGCTACACCTTC. It yields the protein CASSESDNNYGYTF. The chain joins TRBV9 to TRBJ1-2, with a possible D match to TRBD1 (5 bases). Per germline, CDR1 SGDLS and CDR2 YYNGEE. This CDR3 is 14 amino acids long. Trimming removed 3 bases at V and 1 base at J, with 10 bases between.

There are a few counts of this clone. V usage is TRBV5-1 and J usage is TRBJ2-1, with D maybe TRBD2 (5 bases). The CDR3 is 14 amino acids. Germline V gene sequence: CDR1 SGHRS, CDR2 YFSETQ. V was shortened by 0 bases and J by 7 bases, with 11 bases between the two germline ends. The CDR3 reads CASSLGLAENEQFF. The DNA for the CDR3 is TGCGCCAGCAGCTTGGGTCTAGCTGAGAATGAGCAGTTCTTC.

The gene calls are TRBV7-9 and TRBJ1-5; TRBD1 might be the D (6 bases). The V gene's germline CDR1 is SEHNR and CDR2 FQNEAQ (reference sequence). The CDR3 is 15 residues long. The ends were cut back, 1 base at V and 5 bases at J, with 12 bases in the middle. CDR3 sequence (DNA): TGTGCCAGCAGCTTAGGCGGACAGACCCATCAGCCCCAGCATTTT. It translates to CASSLGGQTHQPQHF.

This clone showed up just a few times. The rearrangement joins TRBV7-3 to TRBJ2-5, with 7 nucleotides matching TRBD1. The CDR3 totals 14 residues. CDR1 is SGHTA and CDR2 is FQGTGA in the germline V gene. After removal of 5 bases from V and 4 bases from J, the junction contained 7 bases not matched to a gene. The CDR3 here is CASSPTGLGETQYF. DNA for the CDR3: TGTGCCAGCAGCCCGACAGGGCTCGGAGAGACCCAGTACTTC.

The CDR3 here is CASRGGARNTGELFF. CDR3 sequence (DNA): TGTGCCAGCAGGGGGGGGGCGAGGAACACCGGGGAGCTGTTTTTT. V gene TRBV5-4 combines with J gene TRBJ2-2; D possibly corresponds to TRBD2 (7 bases). Germline V lookup: CDR1 SGHNT, CDR2 YYREEE (reference sequence). Trimming shortened V by 5 bases and J by 1 base, and 12 bases separated the two germline ends. The CDR3 runs to 15 residues. Using reference TRBV5-4 and TRBJ2-2 for the parts outside the CDR3, the full variable domain is ETGVTQSPTHLIKTRGQQVTLRCSSQSGHNTVSWYQQALGQGPQFIFQYYREEENGRGNFPPRFSGLQFPNYSSELNVNALELDDSALYLCASRGGARNTGELFFGEGSRLTVL.

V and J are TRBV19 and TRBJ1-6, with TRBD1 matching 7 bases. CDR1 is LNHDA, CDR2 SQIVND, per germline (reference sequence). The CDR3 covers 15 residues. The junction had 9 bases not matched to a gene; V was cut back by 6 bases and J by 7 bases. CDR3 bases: TGTGCCAGTAGCACGATTGAGACAGGGAATTCACCCCTCCACTTT. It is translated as CASSTIETGNSPLHF.

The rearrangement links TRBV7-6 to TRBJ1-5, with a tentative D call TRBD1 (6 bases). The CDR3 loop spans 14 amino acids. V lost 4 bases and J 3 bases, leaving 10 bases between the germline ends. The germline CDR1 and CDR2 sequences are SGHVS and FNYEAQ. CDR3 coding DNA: TGTGCCAGCAGCTCCGGACAGATCAATCAGCCCCAGCATTTT. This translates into CASSSGQINQPQHF. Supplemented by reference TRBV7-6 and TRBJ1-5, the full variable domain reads GAGVSQSPRYKVTKRGQDVALRCDPISGHVSLYWYRQALGQGPEFLTYFNYEAQQDKSGLPNDRFSAERPEGSISTLTIQRTEQRDSAMYRCASSSGQINQPQHFGDGTRLSIL.

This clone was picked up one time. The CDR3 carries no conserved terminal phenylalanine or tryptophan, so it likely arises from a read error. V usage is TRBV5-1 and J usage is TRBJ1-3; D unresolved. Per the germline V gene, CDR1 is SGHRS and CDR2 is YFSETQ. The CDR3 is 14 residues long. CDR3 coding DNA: TGCGCCAGCAGCTTGGGGAGCTCTGGCAACACCATATATTTG. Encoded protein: CASSLGSSGNTIYL.

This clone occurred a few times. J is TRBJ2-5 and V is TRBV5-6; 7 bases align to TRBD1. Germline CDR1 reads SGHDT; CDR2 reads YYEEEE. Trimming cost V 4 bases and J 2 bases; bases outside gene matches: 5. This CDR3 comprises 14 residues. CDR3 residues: CASSQGQPQETQYF. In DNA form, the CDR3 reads TGTGCCAGCAGCCAGGGACAGCCACAAGAGACCCAGTACTTC.